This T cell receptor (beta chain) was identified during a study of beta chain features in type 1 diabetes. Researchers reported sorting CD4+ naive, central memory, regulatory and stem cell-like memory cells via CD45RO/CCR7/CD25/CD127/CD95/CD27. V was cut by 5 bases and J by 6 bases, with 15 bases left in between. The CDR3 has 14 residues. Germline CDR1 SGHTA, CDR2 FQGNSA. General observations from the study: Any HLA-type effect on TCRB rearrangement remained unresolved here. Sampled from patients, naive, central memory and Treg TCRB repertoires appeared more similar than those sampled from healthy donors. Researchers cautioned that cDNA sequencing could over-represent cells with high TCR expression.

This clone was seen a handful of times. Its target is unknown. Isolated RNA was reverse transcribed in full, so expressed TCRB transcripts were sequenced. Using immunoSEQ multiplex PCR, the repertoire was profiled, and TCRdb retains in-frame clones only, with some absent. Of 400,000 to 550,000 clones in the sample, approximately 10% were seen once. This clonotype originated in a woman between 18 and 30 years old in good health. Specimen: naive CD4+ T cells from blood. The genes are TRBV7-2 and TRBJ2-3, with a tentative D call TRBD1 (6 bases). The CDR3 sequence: CASSLQRGSDTQYF. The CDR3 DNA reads TGTGCCAGCAGCCTACAGAGGGGGTCCGATACGCAGTATTTT. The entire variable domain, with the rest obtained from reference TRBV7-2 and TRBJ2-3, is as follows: GAGVSQSPSNKVTEKGKDVELRCDPISGHTALYWYRQSLGQGLEFLIYFQGNSAPDKSGLPSDRFSAERTGGSVSTLTIQRTQQEDSAVYLCASSLQRGSDTQYFGPGTRLTVL.